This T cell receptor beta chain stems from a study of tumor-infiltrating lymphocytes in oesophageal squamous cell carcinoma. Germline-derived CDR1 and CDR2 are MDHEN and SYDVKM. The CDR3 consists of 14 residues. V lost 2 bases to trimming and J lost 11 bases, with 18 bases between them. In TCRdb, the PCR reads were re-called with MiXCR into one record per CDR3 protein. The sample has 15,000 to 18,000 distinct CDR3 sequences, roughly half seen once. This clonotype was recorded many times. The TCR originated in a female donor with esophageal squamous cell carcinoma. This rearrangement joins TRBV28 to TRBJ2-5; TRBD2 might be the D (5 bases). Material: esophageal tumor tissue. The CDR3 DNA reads TGTGCCAGCAGTTTAGGTGGACTGACCAATGAGCAGTACTTC. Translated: CASSLGGLTNEQYF.